The 18 T cell receptor beta chains below come from one sample, sequenced in a study of blood T cell repertoires in COVID-19. Libraries were prepared by immunoSEQ multiplex PCR; TCRdb keeps only in-frame clonotypes and omits some of them. The sample lists 380,000 or so clones; over 65% were seen once. What was sequenced was peripheral blood. The receptors stem from a human donor with acute or convalescent COVID-19. The donor label of this sample is uncertain.

The J gene is TRBJ2-5, the V gene TRBV24-1; 9 bases match TRBD1. CDR3 size: 14 residues. The ends lost 3 bases at V and 5 bases at J; junction bases unmatched: 3. CDR1 is KGHDR and CDR2 is SFDVKD in the germline V gene. The CDR3 DNA follows: TGTGCCACCAGTGATCCGACAGGGGGGGAGACCCAGTACTTC. This sequence encodes CATSDPTGGETQYF.

The chain has TRBV7-9 and TRBJ2-3, with D perhaps TRBD2 (6 bases). V lost 5 bases to trimming and J lost 1 base, with 13 bases between them. Germline CDR1 and CDR2: SEHNR and FQNEAQ (reference sequence). The CDR3 consists of 15 residues. CDR3: CASSPPRLGTDTQYF. For the CDR3, the DNA is TGTGCCAGCAGCCCACCCCGACTAGGCACAGATACGCAGTATTTT.

The gene calls are TRBV18 and TRBJ2-7; 11 nucleotides align to TRBD2. The CDR3 spans 16 residues. J was trimmed by 7 bases and V by 2 bases; bases with no gene match: 10. Per germline, CDR1 KGHSH and CDR2 LQKENI. For the CDR3, the DNA is TGTGCCAGCTCACCAAGAGTAGCGGGAGGGCCGAGTGAGCAGTACTTC. Translated, it gives CASSPRVAGGPSEQYF.

This CDR3 is CASMDRGFNTEAFF. The CDR3 DNA follows: TGTGCCAGCATGGACAGGGGATTCAACACTGAAGCTTTCTTT. This chain joins TRBV6-5 and TRBJ1-1; TRBD1 aligns across 9 bases. This CDR3 comprises 14 residues. Germline CDR1 MNHEY, CDR2 SVGAGI. Trimming at V came to 7 bases and at J to 2 bases, leaving 5 bases not matched to a gene.

V usage is TRBV7-8 and J usage is TRBJ1-5; 7 nucleotides agree with TRBD1. With 2 bases clipped from V and 3 bases from J, the junction kept 13 bases outside the gene matches. The CDR3 spans 18 residues. In germline, CDR1 is SGHVS, CDR2 FQNEAQ. CDR3 nucleotide sequence: TGTGCCAGCAGCTTAAACTATAAGTCGGGGACAGTCAATCAGCCCCAGCATTTT. Translation gives CASSLNYKSGTVNQPQHF.

The genes are TRBV2 and TRBJ1-2; D gene ambiguous. The germline CDR1 and CDR2 sequences are SNHLY and FYNNEI. The CDR3 runs to 13 residues. Trimming stripped 6 bases from V and 4 bases from J, with 12 bases between. The CDR3 sequence: CASRAGSFYGYTF. The CDR3 DNA sequence: TGTGCCAGCAGGGCCGGGTCTTTCTATGGCTACACCTTC.

This clone was counted only a few times. This chain joins TRBV15 and TRBJ2-1, with 9 nucleotides matching TRBD2. V trimming: 4 bases; J trimming: 3 bases; junction bases outside the gene matches: 7. The CDR3 covers 16 residues. Germline V gene data show CDR1 as LNHNV and CDR2 as YYDKDF (reference sequence). The DNA for the CDR3 is TGTGCCACCAGCAAGTCCCATAGCGGGGGCTACAATGAGCAGTTCTTC. It encodes CATSKSHSGGYNEQFF.

This chain links TRBV30 with TRBJ2-2; 7 bases fit TRBD1. The CDR3 extends over 15 amino acids. Germline V CDR1 and CDR2: GTSNPN, SVGIG (reference sequence). The ends lost 2 bases at V and 5 bases at J; junction bases unmatched: 8. The CDR3 spells CAWSSIGTATGELFF. The CDR3 bases are TGTGCCTGGAGTTCCATCGGGACAGCTACCGGGGAGCTGTTTTTT.

This clone was counted only a few times. V gene TRBV4-1 combines with J gene TRBJ1-1; D uncertain. The CDR3 has 16 amino acids. Germline V gene data show CDR1 as MGHRA and CDR2 as YSYEKL. Deletions cut 4 bases from V and 0 bases from J, with 15 bases between. The DNA of the CDR3 is TGCGCCAGCAGCCTACTCCCGGGAGCGATGAACACTGAAGCTTTCTTT. This translates into CASSLLPGAMNTEAFF.

The chain carries TRBV5-4 and TRBJ1-2; 8 bases fit TRBD1. Germline V gene data show CDR1 as SGHNT and CDR2 as YYREEE (reference sequence). Losses at the gene ends were 3 bases for V and 8 bases for J; bases not matched to a gene: 12. This CDR3 has 15 residues. The CDR3 spells CASSSYSRGQVGYTF. The DNA of the CDR3 is TGTGCCAGCAGCTCGTACTCCAGGGGGCAGGTCGGCTACACCTTC.

The chain employs TRBV5-1 and TRBJ2-7; D perhaps matches TRBD1 (5 bases). The CDR3 totals 16 residues. Trimming removed 0 bases from V and 7 bases from J, with 20 bases in between. The germline V gene encodes CDR1 SGHRS and CDR2 YFSETQ. The CDR3 sequence is CASSLALAGPSGEQYF. The CDR3 DNA sequence: TGCGCCAGCAGCTTGGCGTTGGCAGGGCCATCTGGGGAGCAGTACTTC.

This clone was picked up a small number of times. The V call is TRBV6-1, the J call TRBJ2-1; perhaps TRBD1 as D (5 bases). Germline V gene sequence: CDR1 MNHNS, CDR2 SASEGT. The CDR3 is 13 amino acids. The V gene lost 1 base and the J gene lost 6 bases, with 7 bases spanning the gap. The CDR3 DNA reads as TGTGCCAGCAGTGAAGGCAGGGTCAATGAGCAGTTCTTC. Translating gives CASSEGRVNEQFF.

This sequence joins TRBV29-1 and TRBJ2-1, with 11 positions matching TRBD2. J gave up 3 bases and V 6 bases, and 7 bases lay outside the gene matches. The CDR3 has 15 amino acids. The germline V gene encodes CDR1 SQVTM and CDR2 ANQGSEA. The DNA of the CDR3 is TGCAGCGTCGGGACTAGCGGCAGACTCTACAATGAGCAGTTCTTC. Amino acids: CSVGTSGRLYNEQFF.

This chain links TRBV9 with TRBJ1-4, with D unclear. The germline gives CDR1 SGDLS, CDR2 YYNGEE. The CDR3 extends over 15 amino acids. Between the trimmed V and J ends, which lost 4 bases and 6 bases, there was a span of 16 bases. The CDR3 spells CASSSSQIAYEKLFF. CDR3 nucleotides: TGTGCCAGCAGCTCAAGTCAGATCGCCTATGAAAAACTGTTTTTT.

The gene calls are TRBV19 and TRBJ2-2; D is possibly TRBD2 (6 bases). The germline V gene has CDR1 LNHDA and CDR2 SQIVND (reference sequence). The V end was cut by 8 bases, the J end by 4 bases, with 17 bases between. The CDR3 totals 15 residues. The CDR3 bases are TGTGCCAGTTTGGGACTGACCCTGGGCACCGGGGAGCTGTTTTTT. Protein: CASLGLTLGTGELFF.

Only one count was recorded for this clone. The V gene is TRBV10-1, the J gene TRBJ2-2; 7 nucleotides match TRBD1. CDR3 length: 15 residues. V lost 7 bases, J lost 0 bases, and 5 bases stayed unmatched. Per germline, CDR1 WNHNN and CDR2 SYGVQD (reference sequence). CDR3 DNA sequence: TGCGCCAGCAATAGGGACAGCGCGAACACCGGGGAGCTGTTTTTT. Translation gives CASNRDSANTGELFF.

This rearrangement joins TRBV18 to TRBJ1-2; perhaps TRBD1 as D (6 bases). V was shortened by 5 bases and J by 8 bases, with 12 bases between the two germline ends. Germline-derived CDR1 and CDR2 are KGHSH and LQKENI. The CDR3 sequence is 12 residues long. The CDR3 region has the DNA TGTGCCAGCTCATTACAGGGAGAAGGCTACACCTTC. It is translated as CASSLQGEGYTF.

The chain employs TRBV18 and TRBJ2-3, with D perhaps matching TRBD2 (6 bases). Germline V gene data show CDR1 as KGHSH and CDR2 as LQKENI. Trimming stripped 2 bases from V and 2 bases from J, with 17 bases between. The CDR3 has 17 residues. The CDR3 reads CASSPRRAASSTDTQYF. The DNA for the CDR3 is TGTGCCAGCTCACCAAGGAGGGCAGCTTCATCCACAGATACGCAGTATTTT. Full variable domain (remainder filled in from reference TRBV18 and TRBJ2-3): NAGVMQNPRHLVRRRGQEARLRCSPMKGHSHVYWYRQLPEEGLKFMVYLQKENIIDESGMPKERFSAEFPKEGPSILRIQQVVRGDSAAYFCASSPRRAASSTDTQYFGPGTRLTVL.